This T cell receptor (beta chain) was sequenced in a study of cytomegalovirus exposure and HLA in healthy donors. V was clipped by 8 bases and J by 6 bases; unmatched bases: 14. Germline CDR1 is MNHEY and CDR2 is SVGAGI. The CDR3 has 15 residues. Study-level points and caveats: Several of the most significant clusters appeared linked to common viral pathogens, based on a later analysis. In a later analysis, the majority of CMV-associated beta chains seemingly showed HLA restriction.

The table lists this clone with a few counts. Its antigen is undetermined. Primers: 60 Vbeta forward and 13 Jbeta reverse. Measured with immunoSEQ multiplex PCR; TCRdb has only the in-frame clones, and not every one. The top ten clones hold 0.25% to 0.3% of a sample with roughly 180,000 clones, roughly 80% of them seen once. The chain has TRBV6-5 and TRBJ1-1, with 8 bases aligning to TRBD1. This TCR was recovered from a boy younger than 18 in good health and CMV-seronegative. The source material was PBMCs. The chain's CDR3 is CASGSQPDRAAEAFF. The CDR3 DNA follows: TGTGCCAGCGGCTCCCAACCGGACAGGGCGGCTGAAGCTTTCTTT.